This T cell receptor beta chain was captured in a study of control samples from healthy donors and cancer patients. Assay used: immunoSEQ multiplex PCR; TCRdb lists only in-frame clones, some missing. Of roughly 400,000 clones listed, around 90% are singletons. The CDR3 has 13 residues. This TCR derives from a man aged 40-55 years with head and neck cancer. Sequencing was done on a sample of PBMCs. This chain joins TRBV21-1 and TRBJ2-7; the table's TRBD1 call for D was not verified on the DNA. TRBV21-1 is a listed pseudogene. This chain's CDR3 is CASSGGHLYEQYF. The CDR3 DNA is TGTGCCAGCAGCGGGGGACACCTCTACGAGCAGTACTTC.